These T cell receptor beta chains were read from a single sample in a study of regulatory T cells in long-lasting Graves disease. TCRdb recomputed calls from the multiplex PCR reads with MiXCR, one row per CDR3 protein. The repertoire includes a few hundred thousand distinct CDR3 sequences, 20% to 30% of them detected once, and roughly 28% sits in the top ten. Sample: peripheral blood mononuclear cells (PBMCs), taken when the disease was refractory, from a patient treated with antithyroid drugs. The receptors shown here come from a female donor with Graves disease. Both conserved end residues are part of each CDR3.

j_call: TRBJ1-2; v_call: TRBV3-1; cdr3_aa: CASSLNRVRGYTF
j_call: TRBJ2-1; v_call: TRBV7-3; cdr3_aa: CASTLGGGLSSYNEQFF
j_call: TRBJ2-6; v_call: TRBV15; cdr3_aa: CATSREIGRTGANVLTF
j_call: TRBJ2-7; v_call: TRBV20-1; cdr3_aa: CSARTSGRHEQYF
j_call: TRBJ2-2; v_call: TRBV19; cdr3_aa: CASSSPGRSGELFF
j_call: TRBJ2-5; v_call: TRBV6-5; cdr3_aa: CASSYSIAETQYF
j_call: TRBJ1-4; v_call: TRBV7-9; cdr3_aa: CASSLETVQFF
j_call: TRBJ1-1; v_call: TRBV20-1; cdr3_aa: CSAPRDRGKNTEAFF
j_call: TRBJ1-2; v_call: TRBV19; cdr3_aa: CASSLASNYGYTF
j_call: TRBJ1-1; v_call: TRBV7-2; cdr3_aa: CASSLGVAANTEAFF
j_call: TRBJ1-5; v_call: TRBV6-2/TRBV6-3; cdr3_aa: CASSEKYNRGTRGEQPQHF
j_call: TRBJ2-2; v_call: TRBV5-1; cdr3_aa: CASSFTTSGTTGELFF
j_call: TRBJ2-5; v_call: TRBV11-2; cdr3_aa: CASSLYARFTTQYF
j_call: TRBJ2-2; v_call: TRBV18; cdr3_aa: CASSSAFYTGELFF
j_call: TRBJ2-3; v_call: TRBV20-1; cdr3_aa: CSARDPSGRGTQYF
j_call: TRBJ1-5; v_call: TRBV7-9; cdr3_aa: CASSLYPGLGNQPQHF
j_call: TRBJ2-1; v_call: TRBV7-2; cdr3_aa: CASSLGPRGAQFF
j_call: TRBJ2-4; v_call: TRBV5-1; cdr3_aa: CASSLGLAGGPKNIQYF